The rows below give T cell receptor beta chains drawn from one sample of a study of post-analysis software for immune sequencing data. TCRdb re-derived calls from the PCR reads in MiXCR, one entry per CDR3 protein. Of fewer than 600,000 distinct CDR3 sequences detected, roughly 45% appear once; the ten largest clones hold 9.5% to 13%. Sequenced: blood. The source is a girl aged 5-17 years with multiple sclerosis. Both conserved end residues are part of each CDR3. The D gene is left open where the match is weak. The size entry is marked missing in some rows and otherwise reads once, few, many or a size class.

- TRBJ2-7 - TRBV3-1 TGTGCCAGCAGCCAAGGAACCCAAACCATAACCTACAATGAGCAGTACTTC CASSQGTQTITYNEQYF
- TRBJ2-5 - TRBV7-3 TGTGCCAGCAGCTCCGGGACCCAAGAGACCCAGTACTTC CASSSGTQETQYF
TRBD2 TRBJ2-3 - TRBV18 TGTGTCAGCTCGGGGACTAGCGGCACAGATACGCAGTATTTT CVSSGTSGTDTQYF
TRBD2 TRBJ2-3 - TRBV28 TGTGCCAGCAGTTATTTCAGAGCGGGATACACGGATACGCAGTATTTT CASSYFRAGYTDTQYF
TRBD1 TRBJ2-3 - TRBV20-1 TGCAGTGCCTCGGGACAGGGATTCACAGATACGCAGTATTTT CSASGQGFTDTQYF
TRBD2 TRBJ2-3 few TRBV20-1 TGCAGTGCTCCCGGGACTAGCGTATACACAGATACGCAGTATTTT CSAPGTSVYTDTQYF
TRBD2 TRBJ2-7 - TRBV12-3/TRBV12-4 TGTGCCAGTTGTGGGCGGGAGAGCTCCTACGAGCAGTACTTC CASCGRESSYEQYF
- TRBJ1-5 once TRBV20-1 TGCAGTGCAGGATGGCAGGGTCAGCCCCAGCATTTT CSAGWQGQPQHF
- TRBJ1-1 - TRBV24-1 TGTGCCACCAGTGATTTGAGGGGGACTGAAGCTTTCTTT CATSDLRGTEAFF
TRBD2 TRBJ2-1 - TRBV11-2 TGTGCCAGCAGCCTAGCGGGAGGCTGGGGAAGGTCCTACAATGAGCAGTTCTTC CASSLAGGWGRSYNEQFF
TRBD1 TRBJ2-5 few TRBV10-3 TGTGCCCCGCCTCATGGGGGACAGGGGGAAGAGACCCAGTACTTC CAPPHGGQGEETQYF
TRBD1 TRBJ1-6 - TRBV4-1 TGCGCCAGCAGCCAACTCACAGGGGCCGCGGGTCCACCCCTCCACTTT CASSQLTGAAGPPLHF
- TRBJ2-7 - TRBV15 TGTGCCACCAGCAGCCGGGACCTGTCCTACGAGCAGTACTTC CATSSRDLSYEQYF
- TRBJ2-3 - TRBV9 TGTGCCAGCAGCGTAGACGCGGCTAGCACAGATACGCAGTATTTT CASSVDAASTDTQYF
- TRBJ2-7 - TRBV30 TGTGCCTGGAGTTACGAGCAGTACTTC CAWSYEQYF
TRBD1 TRBJ1-2 - TRBV28 TGTGCCAGCAGTTCCACCTACTTGCCCACAGGGGAAGTCAGTTTGCGCTATGGCTACACCTTC CASSSTYLPTGEVSLRYGYTF
- TRBJ2-7 - TRBV20-1 TGCAGTGCTAGACGAACACAGAACTCCTACGAGCAGTACTTC CSARRTQNSYEQYF
- TRBJ2-1 - TRBV7-9 TGTGCCAGCAGCTTACCCGCTGGGGTTCGAAATGAGCAGTTCTTC CASSLPAGVRNEQFF
- TRBJ1-5 few TRBV5-1 TGCGCCAGCAGCATGGGGAGCAATCAGCCCCAGCATTTT CASSMGSNQPQHF
- TRBJ2-5 few TRBV12-5 TGTGCTAGTGGTTCGGACTGGCAAGAGACCCAGTACTTC CASGSDWQETQYF
- TRBJ2-7 few TRBV20-1 TGCAGTGCTAGAGGGGGCGGATCCTACAATGAGCAGTACTTC CSARGGGSYNEQYF
- TRBJ2-5 - TRBV5-1 TGCGCCAGCAGCTTGAGCGATAGGGTCCAAGAGACCCAGTACTTC CASSLSDRVQETQYF
- TRBJ2-1 - TRBV4-3 TGCGCCAGCAGCTATAACGCAGGGTTCTTC CASSYNAGFF
TRBD1 TRBJ2-1 - TRBV16 TGTGCCAGCAGCTACGGACAGGTCCAGGCTGAGCAGTTCTTC CASSYGQVQAEQFF
- TRBJ1-1 - TRBV19 TGTGCCAGTAGTGCGGCCTCCGGGACAATGAACACTGAAGCTTTCTTT CASSAASGTMNTEAFF
TRBD1 TRBJ1-2 - TRBV7-2 TGTGCCAGCAGCGTCCCGGGACAGGGAGGGAATGATGGCTACACCTTC CASSVPGQGGNDGYTF
- TRBJ2-3 - TRBV29-1 TGCAGCGTTGAGTGGGACGTACGACCTAGCACAGATACGCAGTATTTT CSVEWDVRPSTDTQYF
- TRBJ2-1 - TRBV12-3/TRBV12-4 TGTGCCAGCAGTTTAATGATATCGGGCCCAGGAGACGAGTTCTTC CASSLMISGPGDEFF
TRBD1 TRBJ2-1 - TRBV7-3 TGTGCCAGCAGCAACACCGGGACAGGAGTCGGTGAGCAGTTCTTC CASSNTGTGVGEQFF
TRBD1 TRBJ1-1 - TRBV6-1 TGTGCCAGCAGCCGGTCACAGGGGGTGGGGAAGTTCACTGAAGCTTTCTTT CASSRSQGVGKFTEAFF
- TRBJ2-1 - TRBV6-1 TGTGCCAGCAGTGGGACCGGGACGGTTGAGCAGTTCTTC CASSGTGTVEQFF
- TRBJ1-1 - TRBV29-1 TGCAGCGTCAGGCCTGCCTCTTCTGATGAAGCTTTCTTT CSVRPASSDEAFF